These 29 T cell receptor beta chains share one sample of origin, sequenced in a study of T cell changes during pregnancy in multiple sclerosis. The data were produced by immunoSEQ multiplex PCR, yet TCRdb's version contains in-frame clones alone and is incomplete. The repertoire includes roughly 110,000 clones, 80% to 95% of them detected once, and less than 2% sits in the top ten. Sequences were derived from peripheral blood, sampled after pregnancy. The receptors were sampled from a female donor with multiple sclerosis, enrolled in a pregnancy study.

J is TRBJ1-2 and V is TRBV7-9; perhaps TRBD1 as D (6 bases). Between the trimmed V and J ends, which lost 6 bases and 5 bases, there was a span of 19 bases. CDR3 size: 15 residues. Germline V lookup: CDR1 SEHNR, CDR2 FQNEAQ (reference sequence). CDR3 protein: CASSPLEGVGYGYTF. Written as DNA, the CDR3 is TGTGCCAGCAGTCCCCTCGAGGGGGTTGGGTATGGCTACACCTTC.

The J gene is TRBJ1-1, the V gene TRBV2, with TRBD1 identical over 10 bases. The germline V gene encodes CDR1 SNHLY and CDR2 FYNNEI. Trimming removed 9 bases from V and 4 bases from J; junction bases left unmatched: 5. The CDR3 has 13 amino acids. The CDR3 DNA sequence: TGTGCCAGAGCGGGACAGGGGACCACTGAAGCTTTCTTT. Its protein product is CARAGQGTTEAFF.

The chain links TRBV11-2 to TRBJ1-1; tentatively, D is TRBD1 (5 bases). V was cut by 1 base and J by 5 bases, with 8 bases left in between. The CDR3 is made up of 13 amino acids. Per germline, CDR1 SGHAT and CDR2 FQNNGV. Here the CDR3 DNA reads TGTGCCAGCAGCTTAGGGGGGGTAACTGAAGCTTTCTTT. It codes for CASSLGGVTEAFF.

The CDR3 DNA is TGCGCCAGCAGCTCTTTGACTAGTTTCGGCACAGATACGCAGTATTTT. This gives the protein CASSSLTSFGTDTQYF. This chain uses TRBV5-1 with TRBJ2-3, with D perhaps matching TRBD2 (6 bases). V gave up 3 bases and J gave up 1 base, with 15 bases separating them. The CDR3 totals 16 residues. Per the germline V gene, CDR1 is SGHRS and CDR2 is YFSETQ.

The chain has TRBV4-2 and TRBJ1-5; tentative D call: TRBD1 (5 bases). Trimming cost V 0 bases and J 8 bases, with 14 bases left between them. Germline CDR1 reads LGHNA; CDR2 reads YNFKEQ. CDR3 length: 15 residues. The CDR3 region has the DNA TGTGCCAGCAGCCAAGAAGGGGCGGGGTCAGAGCCCCAGCATTTT. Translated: CASSQEGAGSEPQHF.

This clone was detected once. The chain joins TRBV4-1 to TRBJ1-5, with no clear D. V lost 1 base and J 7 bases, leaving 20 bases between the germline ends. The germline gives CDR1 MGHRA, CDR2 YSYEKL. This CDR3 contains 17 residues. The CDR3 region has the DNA TGCGCCAGCAGCCAAGGGGAGGTTAGCAGTAAGTACCAGCCCCAGCATTTT. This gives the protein CASSQGEVSSKYQPQHF.

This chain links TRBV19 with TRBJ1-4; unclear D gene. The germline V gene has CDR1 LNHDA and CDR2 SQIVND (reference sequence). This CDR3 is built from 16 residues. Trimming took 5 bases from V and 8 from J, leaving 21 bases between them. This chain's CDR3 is CASSPVLSGGAEKLFF. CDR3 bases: TGTGCCAGTAGTCCGGTTCTGAGCGGCGGCGCGGAAAAACTGTTTTTT.

The CDR3 spells CAWSPGTGLNGYTF. CDR3 nucleotide sequence: TGTGCCTGGAGTCCAGGGACAGGGTTAAATGGCTACACCTTC. The chain is built from TRBV30 and TRBJ1-2, with 9 nucleotides matching TRBD1. Germline CDR1 GTSNPN, CDR2 SVGIG (reference sequence). This CDR3 is built from 14 residues. J lost 6 bases, V lost 2 bases, and 7 bases had no gene match.

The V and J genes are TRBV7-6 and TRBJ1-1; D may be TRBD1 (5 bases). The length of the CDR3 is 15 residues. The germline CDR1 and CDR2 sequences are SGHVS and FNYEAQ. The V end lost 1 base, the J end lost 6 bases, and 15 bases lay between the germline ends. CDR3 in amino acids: CASSLDRGGEAEAFF. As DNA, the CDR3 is TGTGCCAGCAGCTTAGATAGGGGCGGTGAGGCTGAAGCTTTCTTT.

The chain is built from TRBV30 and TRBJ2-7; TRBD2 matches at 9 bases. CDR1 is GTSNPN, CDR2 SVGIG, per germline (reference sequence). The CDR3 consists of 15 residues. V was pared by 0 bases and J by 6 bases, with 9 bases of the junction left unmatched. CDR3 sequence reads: CAWSVAGGGSGEQYF. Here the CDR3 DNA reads TGTGCCTGGAGTGTGGCGGGAGGGGGGTCGGGCGAGCAGTACTTC. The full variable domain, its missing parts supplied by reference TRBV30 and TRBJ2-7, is SQTIHQWPATLVQPVGSPLSLECTVEGTSNPNLYWYRQAAGRGLQLLFYSVGIGQISSEVPQNLSASRPQDRQFILSSKKLLLSDSGFYLCAWSVAGGGSGEQYFGPGTRLTVT.

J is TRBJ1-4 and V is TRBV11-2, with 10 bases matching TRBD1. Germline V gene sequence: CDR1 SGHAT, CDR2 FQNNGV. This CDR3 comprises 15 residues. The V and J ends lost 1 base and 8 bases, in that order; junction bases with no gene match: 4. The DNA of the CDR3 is TGTGCCAGCAGCTTAGGGGACAGGGGAGGCGAAAAACTGTTTTTT. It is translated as CASSLGDRGGEKLFF.

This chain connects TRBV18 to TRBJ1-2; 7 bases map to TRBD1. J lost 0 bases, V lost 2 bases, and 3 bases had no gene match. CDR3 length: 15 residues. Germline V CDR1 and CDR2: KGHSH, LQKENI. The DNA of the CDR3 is TGTGCCAGCTCACCAACAGGGGTCCCTAACTATGGCTACACCTTC. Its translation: CASSPTGVPNYGYTF.

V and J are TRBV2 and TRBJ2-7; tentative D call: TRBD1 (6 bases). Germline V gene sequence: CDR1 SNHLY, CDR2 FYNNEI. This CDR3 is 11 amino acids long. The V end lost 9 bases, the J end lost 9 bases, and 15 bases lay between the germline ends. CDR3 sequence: CASRQGLSQYF. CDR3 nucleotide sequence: TGTGCCAGTCGGCAGGGGTTGTCGCAGTACTTC.

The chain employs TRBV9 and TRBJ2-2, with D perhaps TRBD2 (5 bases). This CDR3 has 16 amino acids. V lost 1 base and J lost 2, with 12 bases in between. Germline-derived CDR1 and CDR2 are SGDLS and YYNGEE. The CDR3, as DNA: TGTGCCAGCAGCGTAACAGCTAGCTTAAACACCGGGGAGCTGTTTTTT. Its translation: CASSVTASLNTGELFF.

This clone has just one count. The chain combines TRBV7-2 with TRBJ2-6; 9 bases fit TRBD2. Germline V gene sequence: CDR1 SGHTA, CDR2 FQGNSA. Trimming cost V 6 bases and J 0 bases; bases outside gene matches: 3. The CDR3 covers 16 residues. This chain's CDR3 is CASRSGGSSGANVLTF. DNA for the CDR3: TGTGCCAGCAGAAGCGGGGGGTCCTCTGGGGCCAACGTCCTGACTTTC. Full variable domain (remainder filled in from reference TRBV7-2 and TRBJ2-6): GAGVSQSPSNKVTEKGKDVELRCDPISGHTALYWYRQSLGQGLEFLIYFQGNSAPDKSGLPSDRFSAERTGGSVSTLTIQRTQQEDSAVYLCASRSGGSSGANVLTFGAGSRLTVL.

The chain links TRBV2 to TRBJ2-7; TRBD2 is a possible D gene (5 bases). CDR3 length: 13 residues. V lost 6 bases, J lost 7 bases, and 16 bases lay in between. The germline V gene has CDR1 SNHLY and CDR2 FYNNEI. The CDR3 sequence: CASSTRGVREQYF. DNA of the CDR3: TGTGCCAGCAGCACCCGGGGAGTTCGGGAGCAGTACTTC.

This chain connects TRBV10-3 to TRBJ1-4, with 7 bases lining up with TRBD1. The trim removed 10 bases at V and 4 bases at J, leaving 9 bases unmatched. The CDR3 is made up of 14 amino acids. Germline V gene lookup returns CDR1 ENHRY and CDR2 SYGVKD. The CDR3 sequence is CATSFGTDNEKLFF. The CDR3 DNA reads TGTGCCACCAGCTTCGGGACAGATAATGAAAAACTGTTTTTT.

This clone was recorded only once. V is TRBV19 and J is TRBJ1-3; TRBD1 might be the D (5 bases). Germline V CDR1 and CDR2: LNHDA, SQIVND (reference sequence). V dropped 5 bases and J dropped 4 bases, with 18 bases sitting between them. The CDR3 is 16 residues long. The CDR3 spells CASSPIGGVTGNTIYF. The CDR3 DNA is TGTGCCAGTAGTCCCATCGGGGGAGTCACAGGAAACACCATATATTTT.

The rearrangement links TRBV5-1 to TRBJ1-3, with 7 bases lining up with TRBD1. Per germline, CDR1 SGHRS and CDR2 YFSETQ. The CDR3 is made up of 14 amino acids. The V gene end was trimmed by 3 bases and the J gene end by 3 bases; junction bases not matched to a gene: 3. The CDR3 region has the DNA TGCGCCAGCAGCTCAGGGGGGCTTGGAAACACCATATATTTT. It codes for CASSSGGLGNTIYF. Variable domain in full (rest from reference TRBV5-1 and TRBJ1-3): KAGVTQTPRYLIKTRGQQVTLSCSPISGHRSVSWYQQTPGQGLQFLFEYFSETQRNKGNFPGRFSGRQFSNSRSEMNVSTLELGDSALYLCASSSGGLGNTIYFGEGSWLTVV.

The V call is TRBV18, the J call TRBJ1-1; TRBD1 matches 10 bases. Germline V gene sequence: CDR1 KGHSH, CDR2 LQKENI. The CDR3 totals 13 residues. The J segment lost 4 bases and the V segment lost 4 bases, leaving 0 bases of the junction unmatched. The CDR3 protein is CASSRDRGTEAFF. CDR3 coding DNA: TGTGCCAGCTCACGGGACAGGGGCACTGAAGCTTTCTTT.

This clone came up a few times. The DNA for the CDR3 is TGTGCCACCAGCAGAGTCAGGGGATGGGAGCCCCAGCATTTT. It yields the protein CATSRVRGWEPQHF. The chain links TRBV15 to TRBJ1-5; D possibly corresponds to TRBD1 (6 bases). In germline, CDR1 is LNHNV, CDR2 YYDKDF (reference sequence). Trimming left V 1 base short and J 8 bases short, with 12 bases between. The CDR3 sequence is 14 residues long.

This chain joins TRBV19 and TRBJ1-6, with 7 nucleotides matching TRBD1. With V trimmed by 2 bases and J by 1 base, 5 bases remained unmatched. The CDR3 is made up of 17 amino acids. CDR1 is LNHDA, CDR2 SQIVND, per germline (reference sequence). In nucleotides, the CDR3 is TGTGCCAGTAGTATACGGACAGGAAGGTCCTATAATTCACCCCTCCACTTT. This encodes CASSIRTGRSYNSPLHF.

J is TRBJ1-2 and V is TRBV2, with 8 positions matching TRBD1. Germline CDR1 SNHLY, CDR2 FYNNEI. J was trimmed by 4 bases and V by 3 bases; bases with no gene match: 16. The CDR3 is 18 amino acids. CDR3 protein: CASSDISTGANPSYGYTF. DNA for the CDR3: TGTGCCAGCAGTGATATTTCGACAGGGGCAAATCCCAGCTATGGCTACACCTTC.

Here the CDR3 DNA reads TGTGCCAGCAGTGACTCGGCCCGGAGGGGCGGAGGTGAAGCTTTCTTT. Translation: CASSDSARRGGGEAFF. The V gene is TRBV6-4, the J gene TRBJ1-1; D may be TRBD1 (5 bases). This CDR3 has 16 residues. Per germline, CDR1 MRHNA and CDR2 SNTAGT. The V end lost 0 bases, the J end lost 7 bases, and 18 bases lay between the germline ends.

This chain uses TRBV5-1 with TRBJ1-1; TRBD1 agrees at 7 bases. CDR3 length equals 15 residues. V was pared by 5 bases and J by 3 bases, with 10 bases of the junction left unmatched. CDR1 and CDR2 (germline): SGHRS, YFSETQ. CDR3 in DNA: TGCGCCAGCAGACAGAGTGACAGGGAAGACACTGAAGCTTTCTTT. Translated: CASRQSDREDTEAFF.

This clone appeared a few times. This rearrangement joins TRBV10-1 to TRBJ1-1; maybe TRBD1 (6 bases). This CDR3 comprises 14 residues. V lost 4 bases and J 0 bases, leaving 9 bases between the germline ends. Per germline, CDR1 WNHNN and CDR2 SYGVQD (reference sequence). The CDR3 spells CASSGGGLNTEAFF. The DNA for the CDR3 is TGCGCCAGCAGTGGAGGGGGACTGAACACTGAAGCTTTCTTT.

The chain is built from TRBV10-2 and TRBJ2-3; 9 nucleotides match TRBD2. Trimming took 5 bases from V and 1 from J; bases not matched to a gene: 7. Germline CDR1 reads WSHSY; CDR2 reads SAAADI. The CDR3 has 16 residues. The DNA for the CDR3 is TGCGCCAGCAGTAACCTTGGCGGGGGGGGCACAGATACGCAGTATTTT. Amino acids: CASSNLGGGGTDTQYF.

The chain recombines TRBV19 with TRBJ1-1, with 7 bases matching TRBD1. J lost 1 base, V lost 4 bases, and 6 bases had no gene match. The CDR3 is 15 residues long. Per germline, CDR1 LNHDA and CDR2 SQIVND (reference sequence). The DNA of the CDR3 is TGTGCCAGTAGTACAATCGGGACAGCGAACACTGAAGCTTTCTTT. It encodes CASSTIGTANTEAFF. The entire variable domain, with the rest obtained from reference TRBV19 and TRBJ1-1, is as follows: DGGITQSPKYLFRKEGQNVTLSCEQNLNHDAMYWYRQDPGQGLRLIYYSQIVNDFQKGDIAEGYSVSREKKESFPLTVTSAQKNPTAFYLCASSTIGTANTEAFFGQGTRLTVV.

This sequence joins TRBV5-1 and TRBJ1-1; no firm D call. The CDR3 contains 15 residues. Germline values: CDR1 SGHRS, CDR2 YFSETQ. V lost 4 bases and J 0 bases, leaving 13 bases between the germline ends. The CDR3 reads CASSLSAQMNTEAFF. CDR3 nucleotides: TGCGCCAGCAGCCTCTCCGCACAGATGAACACTGAAGCTTTCTTT.